This T cell receptor beta chain originates from a study of graft-versus-host responses after intestinal transplantation. Overall study context: All recipients got anti-thymocyte globulin induction, then tacrolimus and steroids for approximately 3 years.

The protocol was immunoSEQ multiplex PCR, while the TCRdb copy is restricted to in-frame clones and leaves out a portion. The sample consists of tens of thousands of clones, around nine tenths of them appearing once. This clone was observed a handful of times. The antigen is undetermined. CDR1 and CDR2 from the germline V gene are MNHEY and SMNVEV (reference sequence). V gave up 2 bases and J gave up 1 base, with 5 bases separating them. The CDR3 is 13 residues long. The sequences come from unstimulated CD8+ T cells sorted from spleen or lymph node cells, collected before transplant. V usage is TRBV27 and J usage is TRBJ1-1; the D gene is possibly TRBD1 (5 bases). This receptor was taken from a human donor who was the organ donor for an intestinal transplant. The chain's CDR3 is CASSLGGNTEAFF. CDR3 coding DNA: TGTGCCAGCAGTTTAGGGGGGAACACTGAAGCTTTCTTT.